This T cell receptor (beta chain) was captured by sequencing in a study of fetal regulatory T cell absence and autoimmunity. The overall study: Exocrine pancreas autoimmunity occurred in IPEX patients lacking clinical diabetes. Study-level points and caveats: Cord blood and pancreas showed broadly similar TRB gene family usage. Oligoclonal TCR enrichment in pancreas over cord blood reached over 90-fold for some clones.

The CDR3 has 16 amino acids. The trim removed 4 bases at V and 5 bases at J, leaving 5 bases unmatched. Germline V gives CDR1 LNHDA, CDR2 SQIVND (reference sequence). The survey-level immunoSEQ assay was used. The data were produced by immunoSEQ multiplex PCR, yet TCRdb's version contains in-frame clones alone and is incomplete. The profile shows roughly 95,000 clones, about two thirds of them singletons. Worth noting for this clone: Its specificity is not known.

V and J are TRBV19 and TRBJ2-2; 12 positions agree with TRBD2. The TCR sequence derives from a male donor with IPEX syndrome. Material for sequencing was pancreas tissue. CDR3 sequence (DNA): TGTGCCAGTAGTACTCGACTAGCGGGAGATACCGGGGAGCTGTTTTTT. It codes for CASSTRLAGDTGELFF.